This T cell receptor (beta chain) was recorded in a study of T cell changes during pregnancy in multiple sclerosis. There are 18 residues in the CDR3. Germline V gene lookup returns CDR1 LGHNA and CDR2 YSLEER. V lost 2 bases to trimming and J lost 0 bases, with 16 bases between them. Libraries were prepared by immunoSEQ multiplex PCR; TCRdb keeps only in-frame clonotypes and omits some of them. The table records 90,000 or so clones, approximately 91% of them present only once. The receptor comes from a female donor in good health, serving as a control in a pregnancy study. Some clones in this sample may be carry-over from other donors' samples. Sequences were derived from PBMCs, sampled in the first trimester of pregnancy. The chain carries TRBV4-3 and TRBJ1-4, with D hard to call. The CDR3 loop reads CASSQWAGYDATNEKLFF. DNA of the CDR3: TGCGCCAGCAGCCAATGGGCGGGCTACGATGCAACTAATGAAAAACTGTTTTTT.